This T cell receptor beta chain was sequenced in a study of blood T cell repertoires in COVID-19 (TCRdb year 2020). Describing the broader study: Samples from collaborators originated in the United States, Italy and Spain and spanned both the acute and convalescent phases of COVID-19. The material from the prospective study consisted of cDNA or gDNA derived from T cells, B-cell-depleted T cells, or PBMCs. Subjects who had been exposed to COVID-19, were actively infected with it, or had recovered from it provided the deeply sampled blood TCRbeta repertoires that made up the dataset. The repertoires were released in a freely available public database intended as a resource for research on the immune response to SARS-CoV-2. Samples were obtained from the ongoing ImmuneRACE study (first 160 participants) and from 1,254 subjects provided by 6 global collaborators. Sample metadata almost always included a de-identified subject ID, COVID-19 status, age in years and sex. Where HLA class I and class II types were available, the types were taken from metadata supplied by the sample provider, not from assay-based typing. Points the paper makes about the study in general: The amount of clinical and demographic metadata varied by source and participant and was provided uncurated.

In the prospective study, participants were roughly 18 to 100 years old, resided in about two dozen geographic areas of the United States, and were enrolled through a virtual design. Cohort assignment in the prospective study relied on participant-reported clinical history from a screening survey and a study questionnaire. Recovered participants in ImmuneRACE Cohort 3 were defined as having two consecutive negative NP/OP PCR tests, clearance from a healthcare professional, or resolution of symptoms. In the prospective study, whole blood, serum and a nasopharyngeal or oropharyngeal swab were collected from each participant by mobile phlebotomists. Additional blood draws and questionnaires over a 2-month period could optionally be provided by prospective study participants. Before DNA extraction, prospective study blood samples were shipped either frozen or at room temperature. Turning to this clone: This clone's antigen is unknown. No base qualities exist here, and no much larger clone lies one base off it.

TCRbeta CDR3 regions were amplified from genomic DNA using the immunoSEQ Assay, a bias-controlled multiplex PCR. Turning to the authors' computational methods: Nucleated cell counts per sample were estimated from amplification of reference gene primers within the assay. Sequence reads were collapsed and filtered to measure the absolute abundance of every unique TCRbeta CDR3 rearrangement. For each sample, productive Simpson clonality was calculated as the square root of Simpson's diversity index over productive rearrangements. TCRdb mirrors the immuneACCESS table, restricted to in-frame sequences. Some clones are absent from its copies; in checked studies, under half trace to an unresolved V gene, and the reason for the others is unknown. That table is the source of V, J and clone size, and D and trimming were worked out from the DNA. The sample table lists about 380,000 clones, roughly 90% of them with a count of one. Roughly 3% of the sample rests with the top ten.

Clipping removes 7 bases from V and 9 bases from J, with 7 as the unmatched junction base count. Sequences SGHVS (CDR1) and FQNEAQ (CDR2) are obtained from the germline V gene. Spanning cysteine to phenylalanine, the CDR3 consists of 14 amino acids. The kept DNA is CDR3 alone, 42 bases in frame from the first base. This chain is built from TRBV7-8 and TRBJ1-6; TRBD1 matches 9 bases in the middle. This TCR was recovered from a woman aged 25 to 45 who had recovered from COVID-19. The sample comprised PBMCs or T cells enriched from blood (not recorded which). The CDR3 protein: CASTTGTGISPLHF. The sequenced DNA is TGTGCCAGCACCACCGGGACAGGGATTTCACCCCTCCACTTT.